Shown below are 20 T cell receptor beta chains from a single sample sequenced in a study of T-cell reconstitution after alpha-beta-depleted transplantation in children. Unique molecular identifiers were used in preparing the TCRbeta library. One entry per CDR3 protein results from TCRdb running MiXCR on the PCR reads. Seen here are hundreds of thousands of distinct CDR3 sequences, around 13% observed once, and the top ten hold over 2%. This material consisted of PBMCs, mostly from graft donor cells, taken 360 days after TCRalphabeta/CD19-depleted stem cell transplant. These receptors all stem from a male patient younger than 18 who had a stem cell transplant for acute myeloid leukemia, so the T cells may come from the graft donor.

J is TRBJ2-1 and V is TRBV30, with D unresolved. In germline, CDR1 is GTSNPN, CDR2 SVGIG (reference sequence). V was trimmed by 3 bases and J by 6 bases, leaving 6 bases between them. This CDR3 contains 11 residues. The chain's CDR3 is CAWRPGNEQFF. The CDR3 DNA reads as TGTGCCTGGAGGCCTGGCAATGAGCAGTTCTTC. Full variable domain (missing parts from reference TRBV30 and TRBJ2-1): SQTIHQWPATLVQPVGSPLSLECTVEGTSNPNLYWYRQAAGRGLQLLFYSVGIGQISSEVPQNLSASRPQDRQFILSSKKLLLSDSGFYLCAWRPGNEQFFGPGTRLTVL.

This clonotype has just a few counts. The rearrangement joins TRBV29-1 to TRBJ2-7; D gene ambiguous. V lost 6 bases and J lost 0, with 12 bases in between. This CDR3 is 13 amino acids long. Germline lookup yields CDR1 SQVTM and CDR2 ANQGSEA. The DNA of the CDR3 is TGCAGCGTAGGGCTTCCCCTCTCCTACGAGCAGTACTTC. It encodes CSVGLPLSYEQYF.

This clonotype has more than one count but fewer than ten. The chain couples TRBV11-2 to TRBJ2-1, with D perhaps being TRBD1 or TRBD2 (5 bases each). The germline V gene has CDR1 SGHAT and CDR2 FQNNGV. Trimming took 0 bases from V and 6 from J, leaving 9 bases between them. The CDR3 sequence is 14 residues long. CDR3 bases: TGTGCCAGCAGCTTAGACATTGGGGGCAATGAGCAGTTCTTC. It specifies CASSLDIGGNEQFF. Looking up the rest from reference TRBV11-2 and TRBJ2-1 gives the full variable domain: EAGVAQSPRYKIIEKRQSVAFWCNPISGHATLYWYQQILGQGPKLLIQFQNNGVVDDSQLPKDRFSAERLKGVDSTLKIQPAKLEDSAVYLCASSLDIGGNEQFFGPGTRLTVL.

The chain joins TRBV20-1 to TRBJ2-7, with D possibly being TRBD2 (6 bases). The V end was cut by 2 bases, the J end by 4 bases, with 15 bases between. The CDR3 spans 14 residues. Germline CDR1 and CDR2: DFQATT and SNEGSKA (reference sequence). The CDR3: CSARRDSSPYEQYF. In nucleotides, the CDR3 is TGCAGTGCTAGACGGGACTCATCGCCGTACGAGCAGTACTTC.

This clonotype has just a few counts. The chain employs TRBV29-1 and TRBJ2-3; a weak D match, TRBD2 (5 bases). Trimming removed 0 bases at V and 6 bases at J, with 19 bases between. The CDR3 has 16 amino acids. Germline assignment: CDR1 SQVTM and CDR2 ANQGSEA. The CDR3 region has the DNA TGCAGCGTTGAAGAGGTGTCTAGCCGCTGGGTGGATACGCAGTATTTT. Encoded protein: CSVEEVSSRWVDTQYF.

This clonotype was observed many times. The V and J genes are TRBV7-2 and TRBJ2-1, with TRBD2 matching 8 bases. Germline loops: CDR1 SGHTA, CDR2 FQGNSA. Unmatched junction bases numbered 4, after V lost 3 bases and J lost 9 bases. There are 13 residues in the CDR3. The CDR3 loop reads CASSLTSVGEQFF. CDR3 coding DNA: TGTGCCAGCAGCTTGACTAGCGTGGGTGAGCAGTTCTTC.

A few counts support this clonotype. The CDR3 region has the DNA TGTGCCAGCAGCTTACTCAGGACTAGCGGGAGCCCCCCCTACGAGCAGTACTTC. As protein: CASSLLRTSGSPPYEQYF. The chain couples TRBV11-1 to TRBJ2-7; 13 bases line up with TRBD2. The CDR3 consists of 18 residues. The germline gives CDR1 SGHAT, CDR2 FQDESV (reference sequence). The J segment lost 2 bases and the V segment lost 2 bases, leaving 9 bases of the junction unmatched.

This clonotype has a count of ten or more. The chain recombines TRBV28 with TRBJ2-5; D call uncertain. Germline V gene sequence: CDR1 MDHEN, CDR2 SYDVKM. The V and J ends lost 10 bases and 1 base respectively, with 19 bases between them. CDR3 size: 15 residues. CDR3 sequence: CATQGREAIQETQYF. CDR3 nucleotide sequence: TGTGCCACCCAAGGCCGCGAGGCCATCCAAGAGACCCAGTACTTC. The full variable domain, rest sourced from reference TRBV28 and TRBJ2-5, is DVKVTQSSRYLVKRTGEKVFLECVQDMDHENMFWYRQDPGLGLRLIYFSYDVKMKEKGDIPEGYSVSREKKERFSLILESASTNQTSMYLCATQGREAIQETQYFGPGTRLLVL.

The sample holds a few counts of this clonotype. The chain is built from TRBV28 and TRBJ2-1; 10 bases agree with TRBD1. Germline V gives CDR1 MDHEN, CDR2 SYDVKM. CDR3 length: 17 residues. J gave up 8 bases and V 5 bases, and 15 bases lay outside the gene matches. The DNA for the CDR3 is TGTGCCAGCAGTACGAAAACCCGGGACAGGGGATGGGATGAGCAGTTCTTC. It encodes CASSTKTRDRGWDEQFF.

This clonotype was counted at least ten times. The rearrangement links TRBV7-9 to TRBJ1-1; D is perhaps TRBD1 (5 bases). The CDR3 loop spans 14 amino acids. Germline V gene lookup returns CDR1 SEHNR and CDR2 FQNEAQ (reference sequence). With 5 bases removed from V and 1 base from J, the gap between germline ends came to 11 bases. This CDR3 reads CASSRQSTNTEAFF. CDR3 sequence (DNA): TGTGCCAGCAGCAGACAGTCCACGAACACTGAAGCTTTCTTT.

The V call is TRBV7-6, the J call TRBJ1-2, with no clear D. Germline lookup yields CDR1 SGHVS and CDR2 FNYEAQ. The V end was cut by 1 base, the J end by 4 bases, with 16 bases between. The CDR3 runs to 16 residues. For the CDR3, the DNA is TGTGCCAGCAGCTTAGTCCCAGGCTTCAGCCCCTATGGCTACACCTTC. Its protein product is CASSLVPGFSPYGYTF.

V is TRBV5-1 and J is TRBJ2-1; 12 positions match TRBD2. The ends lost 4 bases at V and 3 bases at J; junction bases unmatched: 5. The V gene's germline CDR1 is SGHRS and CDR2 YFSETQ. This CDR3 comprises 16 residues. CDR3 sequence: CASSRGTSGRYNEQFF. The CDR3 region has the DNA TGCGCCAGCAGCCGGGGGACTAGCGGGCGCTACAATGAGCAGTTCTTC.

The rearrangement uses TRBV3-1 and TRBJ2-1; the match to TRBD2 covers 11 bases. CDR1 LGHDT and CDR2 YNNKEL come from the germline V gene (reference sequence). The CDR3 loop spans 20 amino acids. After removal of 1 base from V and 2 bases from J, the junction contained 13 bases not matched to a gene. DNA of the CDR3: TGTGCCAGCAGCCAAGTTCTCCCCGGGACTAGCGGAAGTCCCTACAATGAGCAGTTCTTC. This translates into CASSQVLPGTSGSPYNEQFF.

The table lists this clonotype with a few counts. The chain couples TRBV4-3 to TRBJ2-4; D might be TRBD1 (5 bases). There are 16 residues in the CDR3. Looked up from germline, CDR1 is LGHNA and CDR2 is YSLEER. The V end was cut by 1 base, the J end by 0 bases, with 10 bases between. CDR3 in amino acids: CASSQGTPLAKNIQYF. The CDR3 coding sequence is TGCGCCAGCAGCCAAGGGACACCATTAGCCAAAAACATTCAGTACTTC.

This clonotype was picked up a small number of times. This chain links TRBV20-1 with TRBJ2-1, with 7 bases lining up with TRBD2. This CDR3 comprises 14 residues. The germline gives CDR1 DFQATT, CDR2 SNEGSKA (reference sequence). Trimming removed 3 bases from V and 6 bases from J; junction bases left unmatched: 8. CDR3 protein: CSASSTGGVNEQFF. The CDR3 nucleotides read TGCAGTGCTAGTTCAACGGGAGGAGTCAATGAGCAGTTCTTC.

A few counts support this clonotype. The rearrangement uses TRBV6-5 and TRBJ2-7; 10 bases are shared with TRBD1. Germline V gene sequence: CDR1 MNHEY, CDR2 SVGAGI. This CDR3 has 15 residues. Trimming took 4 bases from V and 4 from J; bases not matched to a gene: 7. The CDR3 protein is CASSSAGTGEYEQYF. DNA of the CDR3: TGTGCCAGCAGTTCAGCCGGGACAGGGGAGTACGAGCAGTACTTC.

This CDR3 is CASSLGVAGLYNEQFF. The CDR3 coding sequence is TGCGCCAGCAGCTTGGGGGTAGCGGGCCTCTACAATGAGCAGTTCTTC. The chain joins TRBV5-1 to TRBJ2-1; 7 bases agree with TRBD2. CDR3 length: 16 amino acids. CDR1 is SGHRS, CDR2 YFSETQ, per germline. J was trimmed by 3 bases and V by 0 bases; bases with no gene match: 6.

J is TRBJ2-7 and V is TRBV20-1; possible D gene TRBD1, 5 bases. The CDR3 is 13 residues long. Germline assignment: CDR1 DFQATT and CDR2 SNEGSKA (reference sequence). Trimming removed 7 bases at V and 0 bases at J, with 13 bases between. CDR3 DNA sequence: TGCAGTGGGGGCTTTGCGAGCTCCTACGAGCAGTACTTC. It is translated as CSGGFASSYEQYF.

This clonotype was counted a few times. The chain recombines TRBV29-1 with TRBJ2-3; no clear D gene. Trimming removed 7 bases at V and 2 bases at J, with 13 bases between. The germline V gene encodes CDR1 SQVTM and CDR2 ANQGSEA. This CDR3 has 13 residues. CDR3 protein: CSGLTSTTDTQYF. In DNA form, the CDR3 reads TGCAGCGGGTTGACTTCCACCACAGATACGCAGTATTTT.

With regard to this clonotype: Because the CDR3 is missing its conserved closing phenylalanine or tryptophan, this is likely a read error. The chain joins TRBV28 to TRBJ2-7, with a possible D match to TRBD2 (6 bases). The CDR3 runs to 14 residues. In germline, CDR1 is MDHEN, CDR2 SYDVKM. Trimming took 11 bases from V and 0 from J, leaving 17 bases between them. CDR3 loop: CAVPLREASYEQYC. CDR3 bases: TGTGCCGTCCCTTTGAGGGAGGCCTCCTACGAGCAGTACTGC.